The 17 T cell receptor beta chains listed next were all sequenced from one sample in a study of cytomegalovirus exposure and HLA in healthy donors. Primers for the PCR totalled 60 Vbeta and 13 Jbeta. The assay was immunoSEQ multiplex PCR, and TCRdb's table has in-frame clones only and misses some. The sample records over 150,000 clones, roughly 82% being singletons. The sample was PBMCs. The receptors stem from a man in his fifties in good health and CMV-seropositive.

V and J are TRBV18 and TRBJ1-5; D possibly corresponds to TRBD1 (5 bases). The CDR3 totals 15 residues. V lost 4 bases, J lost 4 bases, and 14 bases lay in between. From germline, CDR1 is KGHSH and CDR2 LQKENI. The CDR3 sequence is CASSRSQGENQPQHF. CDR3 DNA sequence: TGTGCCAGCTCACGATCTCAGGGCGAAAATCAGCCCCAGCATTTT.

The V and J genes are TRBV4-3 and TRBJ2-3; D perhaps matches TRBD1 (6 bases). The germline V and J ends were trimmed by 2 bases and 0 bases, with 12 bases remaining between them. This CDR3 has 16 residues. CDR1 is LGHNA and CDR2 is YSLEER in the germline V gene. This CDR3 reads CASSQRQAMSTDTQYF. The DNA for the CDR3 is TGCGCCAGCAGCCAACGACAGGCCATGAGCACAGATACGCAGTATTTT.

The chain recombines TRBV30 with TRBJ1-6; 8 bases match TRBD1. CDR1 is GTSNPN, CDR2 SVGIG, per germline (reference sequence). V lost 6 bases and J lost 5; bases outside the gene matches: 9. The CDR3 loop spans 15 amino acids. The CDR3 region has the DNA TGTGCCTGTGGTCCCCCGGACAGGGATAATTCACCCCTCCACTTT. Translation gives CACGPPDRDNSPLHF.

The genes are TRBV6-5 and TRBJ2-7; 7 nucleotides match TRBD2. V dropped 5 bases and J dropped 3; count of bases not matched to a gene: 7. The CDR3 covers 14 residues. The V gene's germline CDR1 is MNHEY and CDR2 SVGAGI. The CDR3 loop is CASSIGRGIYEQYF. CDR3 nucleotide sequence: TGTGCCAGCAGTATTGGGAGGGGAATCTACGAGCAGTACTTC.

This chain joins TRBV4-1 and TRBJ2-3; D perhaps matches TRBD1 (6 bases). Deletions cut 1 base from V and 5 bases from J, with 10 bases between. Looked up from germline, CDR1 is MGHRA and CDR2 is YSYEKL. This CDR3 is 14 amino acids long. The CDR3 here is CASSQGSGVDTQYF. The CDR3 DNA reads as TGCGCCAGCAGCCAAGGATCAGGGGTAGATACGCAGTATTTT.

This chain connects TRBV2 to TRBJ2-5, with 12 bases lining up with TRBD2. Trimming took 7 bases from V and 2 from J; bases not matched to a gene: 8. CDR1 and CDR2 (germline): SNHLY, FYNNEI. The CDR3 sequence is 16 residues long. The CDR3 region is CASKTSGGPEQETQYF. The CDR3 DNA sequence: TGTGCCAGCAAAACTAGCGGGGGGCCCGAACAAGAGACCCAGTACTTC.

This rearrangement joins TRBV5-1 to TRBJ2-1; TRBD2 aligns across 10 bases. V lost 4 bases and J lost 4; bases outside the gene matches: 5. Looked up from germline, CDR1 is SGHRS and CDR2 is YFSETQ. CDR3 length: 15 residues. In DNA form, the CDR3 reads TGCGCCAGCAGCGCCGTAGCGGGGGGTTACAATGAGCAGTTCTTC. Translating gives CASSAVAGGYNEQFF.

The chain joins TRBV5-1 to TRBJ1-1; tentatively, D is TRBD1 (6 bases). The V end was cut by 3 bases, the J end by 3 bases, with 15 bases between. Germline V gene data show CDR1 as SGHRS and CDR2 as YFSETQ. The CDR3 length is 15 residues. The CDR3 protein is CASSSSQGWDTEAFF. The CDR3 nucleotides are TGCGCCAGCAGCTCAAGTCAGGGGTGGGACACTGAAGCTTTCTTT.

The gene calls are TRBV27 and TRBJ2-3, with D perhaps TRBD1 (6 bases). CDR3 length: 12 amino acids. The germline CDR1 and CDR2 sequences are MNHEY and SMNVEV (reference sequence). Between the trimmed V and J ends, which lost 4 bases and 5 bases, there was a span of 7 bases. The CDR3 protein is CASSSRGDTQYF. For the CDR3, the DNA is TGTGCCAGCAGTTCCAGGGGAGATACGCAGTATTTT.

The chain links TRBV29-1 to TRBJ1-1; D might be TRBD1 (5 bases). Trimming shortened V by 4 bases and J by 0 bases, and 9 bases separated the two germline ends. This CDR3 spans 13 amino acids. Germline CDR1 reads SQVTM; CDR2 reads ANQGSEA. Written as DNA, the CDR3 is TGCAGCGTTGCTGGACATATGAACACTGAAGCTTTCTTT. This codes for CSVAGHMNTEAFF.

In DNA form, the CDR3 reads TGTGCCAGCAGTTTATACAGGGGGCGAGAGCCCCAGCATTTT. Amino acids: CASSLYRGREPQHF. The rearrangement uses TRBV28 and TRBJ1-5; 9 nucleotides align to TRBD1. The CDR3 covers 14 residues. Germline V CDR1 and CDR2: MDHEN, SYDVKM. With V trimmed by 1 base and J by 8 bases, 3 bases remained unmatched.

The CDR3 sequence is CASQDRDRAYGYTF. The CDR3 coding sequence is TGTGCCAGCCAAGACCGGGACAGGGCCTATGGCTACACCTTC. The rearrangement links TRBV19 to TRBJ1-2, with 9 bases fitting TRBD1. CDR3 length equals 14 residues. V trimming: 9 bases; J trimming: 4 bases; junction bases outside the gene matches: 9. The V gene's germline CDR1 is LNHDA and CDR2 SQIVND (reference sequence).

V usage is TRBV14 and J usage is TRBJ2-7; 11 nucleotides align to TRBD2. V lost 5 bases and J lost 2; bases outside the gene matches: 11. CDR3 length equals 17 residues. Germline V lookup: CDR1 SGHDN, CDR2 FVKESK. The CDR3 DNA follows: TGTGCCAGCAGCTATCTCCCTCTAGCGGGAGGCCCCTACGAGCAGTACTTC. As protein: CASSYLPLAGGPYEQYF.

The chain joins TRBV28 to TRBJ2-7; 10 bases map to TRBD1. Trimming at V came to 4 bases and at J to 5 bases, leaving 8 bases not matched to a gene. Germline V gene sequence: CDR1 MDHEN, CDR2 SYDVKM. CDR3 length: 15 amino acids. The CDR3 nucleotides read TGTGCCAGCAGTTCATCGGGACAGGGGACACACGAGCAGTACTTC. Protein: CASSSSGQGTHEQYF.

The V call is TRBV5-4, the J call TRBJ2-2; 15 bases are a match to TRBD2. Germline CDR1 is SGHNT and CDR2 is YYREEE (reference sequence). This CDR3 is built from 17 residues. J gave up 4 bases and V 3 bases, and 4 bases lay outside the gene matches. Here the CDR3 DNA reads TGTGCCAGCAGCTCCGGGACTAGCGGGGGGAGCACCGGGGAGCTGTTTTTT. It codes for CASSSGTSGGSTGELFF.

This sequence joins TRBV9 and TRBJ1-5, with 7 bases aligning to TRBD1. Losses at the gene ends were 3 bases for V and 5 bases for J; bases not matched to a gene: 5. Germline assignment: CDR1 SGDLS and CDR2 YYNGEE. The CDR3 has 14 residues. CDR3 in amino acids: CASSADRDYQPQHF. Here the CDR3 DNA reads TGTGCCAGCAGCGCCGACAGGGATTATCAGCCCCAGCATTTT. Full variable domain (missing parts from reference TRBV9 and TRBJ1-5): DSGVTQTPKHLITATGQRVTLRCSPRSGDLSVYWYQQSLDQGLQFLIQYYNGEERAKGNILERFSAQQFPDLHSELNLSSLELGDSALYFCASSADRDYQPQHFGDGTRLSIL.

V is TRBV18 and J is TRBJ1-3; no clear D gene. Germline V gives CDR1 KGHSH, CDR2 LQKENI. The CDR3 covers 14 residues. V was cut by 3 bases and J by 7 bases, with 13 bases left in between. The CDR3 nucleotides read TGTGCCAGCTCACCCCCCGCGGGGAGGAACACCATATATTTT. Protein: CASSPPAGRNTIYF. The full variable domain, rest sourced from reference TRBV18 and TRBJ1-3, is NAGVMQNPRHLVRRRGQEARLRCSPMKGHSHVYWYRQLPEEGLKFMVYLQKENIIDESGMPKERFSAEFPKEGPSILRIQQVVRGDSAAYFCASSPPAGRNTIYFGEGSWLTVV.